The text below deals with one TCR beta chain. No cognate antigen has been identified for it. Base quality data are lacking; no much larger clone is found one base away. These data come from a study of blood T cell repertoires in COVID-19 (TCRdb year 2020). Regarding the study in general: Samples from collaborators originated in the United States, Italy and Spain and spanned both the acute and convalescent phases of COVID-19. Deeply sampled blood TCRbeta repertoires from subjects exposed to, actively infected with, or recovered from COVID-19 were included in the dataset. Samples were obtained from the ongoing ImmuneRACE study (first 160 participants) and from over 1,000 subjects provided by 6 global collaborators. Where available, HLA class I and class II types were obtained from metadata supplied by the sample provider rather than from assay-based typing. The material from the prospective study consisted of cDNA or gDNA derived from T cells, B-cell-depleted T cells, or PBMCs. Sample metadata almost always included a de-identified subject ID, COVID-19 status, age in years and sex. The repertoires were released in a freely available public database intended as a resource for research on the immune response to SARS-CoV-2.

CDR3 length: 15 amino acids, cysteine to phenylalanine. Of the read, only the CDR3 DNA is kept; its 45 bases are in frame from base 1. CDR1 and CDR2 (LGHDT, YNNKEL) derive from the germline V gene (reference sequence). Here V drops 2 bases and J drops 5 bases, and the junction holds 5 bases not matched to any gene. TCRbeta CDR3 regions were amplified from genomic DNA by means of the immunoSEQ Assay, a bias-controlled multiplex PCR. In the original analysis: The number of nucleated cells in each sample was estimated from the amplification of reference gene primers within the assay. Sequence reads were collapsed and filtered to measure the absolute abundance of every unique TCRbeta CDR3 rearrangement. For each sample, productive Simpson clonality was calculated as the square root of Simpson's diversity index across productive rearrangements. The clones in this table, taken by TCRdb from immuneACCESS, are in-frame only. Not every clone is retained; where verified, under half of the shortfall comes from an unresolved V gene, and the cause of the rest is unknown. The DNA was the basis for D and trimming; V, J and clone size are from that table. In this sample the table shows more than 85,000 clones, roughly 80% of which occur a single time. Of the sample, 20% to 30% falls within the top ten clones.

The research as a whole found: The amount of clinical and demographic metadata varied by source and participant and was provided uncurated.

Each collaborating institution followed its own protocols to collect whole blood in K2EDTA tubes. For TCRbeta analysis, collaborator samples were shipped as frozen whole blood, as isolated PBMCs, or as DNA extracted from either sample type. This TCR was sampled from a man older than 75 with active or convalescent COVID-19. Source material: peripheral blood. The chain is assembled from TRBV3-1 (or the pseudogene TRBV3-2) and TRBJ1-2, with 10 junctional bases fitting TRBD1. The DNA is TGTGCCAGCAGCCAAACCGGGACAGGGGTTTATGGCTACACCTTC. This gives the protein CASSQTGTGVYGYTF.